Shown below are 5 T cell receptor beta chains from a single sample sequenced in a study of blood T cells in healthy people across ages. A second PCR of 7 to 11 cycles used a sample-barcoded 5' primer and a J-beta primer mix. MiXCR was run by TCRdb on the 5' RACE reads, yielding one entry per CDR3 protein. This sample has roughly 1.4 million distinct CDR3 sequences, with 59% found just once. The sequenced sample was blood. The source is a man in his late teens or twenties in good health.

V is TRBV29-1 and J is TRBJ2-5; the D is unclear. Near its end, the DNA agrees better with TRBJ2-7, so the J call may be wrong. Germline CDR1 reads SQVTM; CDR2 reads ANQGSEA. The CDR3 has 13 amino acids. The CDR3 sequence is CSVEGMNACEQYF. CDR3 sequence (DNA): TGCAGCGTTGAGGGAATGAATGCGTGCGAGCAGTACTTC.

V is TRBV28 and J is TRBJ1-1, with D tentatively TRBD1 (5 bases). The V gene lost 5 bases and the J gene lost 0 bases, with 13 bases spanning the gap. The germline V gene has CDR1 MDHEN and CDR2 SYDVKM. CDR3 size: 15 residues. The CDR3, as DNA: TGTGCCAGCAGTCCCATAGGGGCCCTGAACACTGAAGCTTTCTTT. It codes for CASSPIGALNTEAFF. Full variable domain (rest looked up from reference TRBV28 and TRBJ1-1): DVKVTQSSRYLVKRTGEKVFLECVQDMDHENMFWYRQDPGLGLRLIYFSYDVKMKEKGDIPEGYSVSREKKERFSLILESASTNQTSMYLCASSPIGALNTEAFFGQGTRLTVV.

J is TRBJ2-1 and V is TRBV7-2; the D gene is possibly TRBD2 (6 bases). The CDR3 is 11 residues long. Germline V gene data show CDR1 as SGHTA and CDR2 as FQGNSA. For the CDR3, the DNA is TGTGCTCGGGAGTCCTACAATGAGCAGTTCTTC. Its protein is CARESYNEQFF. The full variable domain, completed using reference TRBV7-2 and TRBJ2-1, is GAGVSQSPSNKVTEKGKDVELRCDPISGHTALYWYRQSLGQGLEFLIYFQGNSAPDKSGLPSDRFSAERTGGSVSTLTIQRTQQEDSAVYLCARESYNEQFFGPGTRLTVL.

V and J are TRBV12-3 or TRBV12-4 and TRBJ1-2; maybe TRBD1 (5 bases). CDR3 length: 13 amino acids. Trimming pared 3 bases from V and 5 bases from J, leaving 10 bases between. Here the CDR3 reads CASSFGTRYGYTF. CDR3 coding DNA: TGTGCCAGCAGTTTCGGGACCCGTTATGGCTACACCTTC.

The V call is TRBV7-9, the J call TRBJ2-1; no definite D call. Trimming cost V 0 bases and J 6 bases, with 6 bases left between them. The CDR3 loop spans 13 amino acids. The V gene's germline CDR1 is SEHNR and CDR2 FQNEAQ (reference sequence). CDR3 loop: CASSLAIANEQFF. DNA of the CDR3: TGTGCCAGCAGCTTAGCAATTGCCAATGAGCAGTTCTTC.